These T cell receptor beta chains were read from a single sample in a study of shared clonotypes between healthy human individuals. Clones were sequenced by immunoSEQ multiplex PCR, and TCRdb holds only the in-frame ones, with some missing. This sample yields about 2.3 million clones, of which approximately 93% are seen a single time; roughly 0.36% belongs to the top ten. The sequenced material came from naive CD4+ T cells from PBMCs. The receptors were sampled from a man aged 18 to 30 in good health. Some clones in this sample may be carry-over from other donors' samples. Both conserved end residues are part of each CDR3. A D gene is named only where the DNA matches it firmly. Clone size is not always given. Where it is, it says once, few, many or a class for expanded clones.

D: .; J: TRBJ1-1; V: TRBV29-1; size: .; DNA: TGCAGCTCCGACAGCATATCCAACACTGAAGCTTTCTTT; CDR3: CSSDSISNTEAFF
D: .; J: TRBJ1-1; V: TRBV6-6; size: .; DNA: TGTGCCAGCAGTAACCGGGAGGGGCCCGCTTTCTTT; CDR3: CASSNREGPAFF
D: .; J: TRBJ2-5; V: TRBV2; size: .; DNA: TGTGCCGGACAACAGGGCCCTAGACAGACCCAGTACTTC; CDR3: CAGQQGPRQTQYF
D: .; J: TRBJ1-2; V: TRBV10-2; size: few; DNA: TGCGCCAGCAATGAGTCAGGTGAGGTGGATGGCTACACCTTC; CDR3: CASNESGEVDGYTF
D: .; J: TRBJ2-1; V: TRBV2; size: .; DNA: TGTGCCAGCAGATTCTTACAGGGTATTTACAATGAGCAGTTCTTC; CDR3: CASRFLQGIYNEQFF
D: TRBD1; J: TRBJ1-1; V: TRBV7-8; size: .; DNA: TGTGCCAGCAGGACTTCAGGGGGCACTGAAGCTTTCTTT; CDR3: CASRTSGGTEAFF
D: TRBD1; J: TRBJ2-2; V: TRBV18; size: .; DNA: TGTGCCAGCTCACCACCGGGACAGGGGGCACGGACCGGGGAGCTGTTTTTT; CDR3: CASSPPGQGARTGELFF
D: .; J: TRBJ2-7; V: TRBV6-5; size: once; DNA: TGTGCCAGCTCGGGGGCTAGATCGTACGAGCAGTACTTC; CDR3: CASSGARSYEQYF
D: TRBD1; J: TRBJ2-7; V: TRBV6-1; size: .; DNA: TGTGCCATCAAGGACAGGACATATCAGTACTTC; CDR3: CAIKDRTYQYF
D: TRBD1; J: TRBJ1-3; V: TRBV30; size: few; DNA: TGTGCCTGGAGATTCGGGACAGATGGAAACACCATATATTTT; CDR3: CAWRFGTDGNTIYF
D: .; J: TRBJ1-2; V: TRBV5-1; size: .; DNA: TGCGCCAGCAGATACACGACAGGAGACTATGGCTACACCTTC; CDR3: CASRYTTGDYGYTF
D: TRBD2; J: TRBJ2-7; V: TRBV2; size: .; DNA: TGTGCCAGCAGGAAGGGACTAGCGGGGAACTACGAGCAGTACTTC; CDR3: CASRKGLAGNYEQYF
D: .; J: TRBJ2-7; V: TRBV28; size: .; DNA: TGTGCCAGCTTATCCTCCTCCGCGAACTCCTACGAGCAGTACTTC; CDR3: CASLSSSANSYEQYF
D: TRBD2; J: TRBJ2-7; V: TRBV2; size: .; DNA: TGTGCCAGCAGTGTGGGACTAGCGGGAGAGCAGTACTTC; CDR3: CASSVGLAGEQYF
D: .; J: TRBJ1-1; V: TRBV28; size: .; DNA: TGTGCCAGCAGTTTTGCAGGGGCGCAGAACACTGAAGCTTTCTTT; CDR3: CASSFAGAQNTEAFF
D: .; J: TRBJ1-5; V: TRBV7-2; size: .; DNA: TGTGCCAGCAGCTATACCAGGGTCCCGGGGCCCCAGCATTTT; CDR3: CASSYTRVPGPQHF
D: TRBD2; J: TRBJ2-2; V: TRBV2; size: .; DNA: TGTGCCAGCAGTGGGGGGCTAGCGGGGACCGGGGAGCTGTTTTTT; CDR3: CASSGGLAGTGELFF
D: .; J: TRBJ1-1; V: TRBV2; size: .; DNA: TGTGCCAGCAGACAACAGGGCAGTTCTGAAGCTTTCTTT; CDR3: CASRQQGSSEAFF
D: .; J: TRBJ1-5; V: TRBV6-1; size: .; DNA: TGTGCCAGCAGCCCCGGGGACACGGAGCCCCAGCATTTT; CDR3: CASSPGDTEPQHF
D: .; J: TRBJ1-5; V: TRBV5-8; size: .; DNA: TGTGCCAGCAGCTTCTCCCACAATCAGCCCCAGCATTTT; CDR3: CASSFSHNQPQHF
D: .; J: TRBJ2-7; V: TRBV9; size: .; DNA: TGTGCCAGCAGCGTAGGTGCCGGGAGTCCCTACGAGCAGTACTTC; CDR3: CASSVGAGSPYEQYF
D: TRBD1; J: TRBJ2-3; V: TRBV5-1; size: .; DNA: TGCGCCAGCAGCTCGGACAGGGATACGCAGTATTTT; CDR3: CASSSDRDTQYF
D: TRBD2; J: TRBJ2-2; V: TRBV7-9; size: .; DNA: TGTGCCAGCAGCTTAATAGGCGGGAGTCAGAACACCGGGGAGCTGTTTTTT; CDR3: CASSLIGGSQNTGELFF
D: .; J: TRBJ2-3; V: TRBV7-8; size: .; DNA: TGTGCCAGCAGCTTAGGGAGTAGCACAGATACGCAGTATTTT; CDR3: CASSLGSSTDTQYF
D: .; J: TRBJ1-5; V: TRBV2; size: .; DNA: TGTGCCAGCAGTGGGGTCGGGACGGCTTATAGCAATCAGCCCCAGCATTTT; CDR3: CASSGVGTAYSNQPQHF
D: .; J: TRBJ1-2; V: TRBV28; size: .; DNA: TGTGCCAGCAGTCCCCCCGGCGGGCTGCTCGGGGGGTATGGCTACACCTTC; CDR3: CASSPPGGLLGGYGYTF
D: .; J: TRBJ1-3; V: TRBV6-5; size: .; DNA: TGTGCCAGCAGTCGTTTTTTAGGTGCTGGAAACACCATATATTTT; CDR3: CASSRFLGAGNTIYF
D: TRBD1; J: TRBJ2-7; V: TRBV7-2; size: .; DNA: TGTGCCAGCAGCCTACTAGGGGGAGGGCTGGGGACAGGGACCTACGAGCAGTACTTC; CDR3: CASSLLGGGLGTGTYEQYF
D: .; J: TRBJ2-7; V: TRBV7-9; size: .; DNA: TGTGCCAGCAGCTTAGGGGGCAGATACGAGCAGTACTTC; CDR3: CASSLGGRYEQYF
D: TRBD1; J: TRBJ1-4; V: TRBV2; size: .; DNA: TGTGCCACGTGGGGAGCGGGACAGAGGGAAAAACTGTTTTTT; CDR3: CATWGAGQREKLFF
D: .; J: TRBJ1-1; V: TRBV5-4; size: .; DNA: TGTGCCAGCAGCACCACGCAGAGCATGAACACTGAAGCTTTCTTT; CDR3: CASSTTQSMNTEAFF
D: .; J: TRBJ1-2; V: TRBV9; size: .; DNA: TGTGCCAGCAGCGTAGACGGAGATAACTATGGCTACACCTTC; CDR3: CASSVDGDNYGYTF
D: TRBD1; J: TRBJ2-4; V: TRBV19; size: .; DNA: TGTGCCACCAGGGACAGCATTTTCAAAAACATTCAGTACTTC; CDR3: CATRDSIFKNIQYF
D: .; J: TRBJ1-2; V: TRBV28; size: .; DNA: TGTGCCAGTGCGCGGCCCAACTATGGCTACACCTTC; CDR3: CASARPNYGYTF
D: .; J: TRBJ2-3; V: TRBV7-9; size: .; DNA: TGTGCCAGCAGCCCTTGGGAGGCGGATGGTGGGACAGATACGCAGTATTTT; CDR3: CASSPWEADGGTDTQYF
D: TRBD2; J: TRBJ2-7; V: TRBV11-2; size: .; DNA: TGTGCCAGCAGCTTAGATCTGGTAGCGGGAGAATACGAGCAGTACTTC; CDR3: CASSLDLVAGEYEQYF
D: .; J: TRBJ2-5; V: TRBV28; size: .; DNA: TGTGCCAGCAGTTTGAGCCAGGCACAAGAGACCCAGTACTTC; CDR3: CASSLSQAQETQYF
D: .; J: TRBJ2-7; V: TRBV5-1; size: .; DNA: TGCGCCAGCAGCTTCTCGGGAGAGGGTCGCGAGCAGTACTTC; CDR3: CASSFSGEGREQYF
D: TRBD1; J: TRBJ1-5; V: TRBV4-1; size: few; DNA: TGCGCCAGCAGCCTCCCGGGACAGGGAAGTCAGCCCCAGCATTTT; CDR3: CASSLPGQGSQPQHF
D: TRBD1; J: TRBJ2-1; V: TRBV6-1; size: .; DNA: TGTGCCAGCAGCCTGAGGGGGGACAGGTACAATGAGCAGTTCTTC; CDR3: CASSLRGDRYNEQFF
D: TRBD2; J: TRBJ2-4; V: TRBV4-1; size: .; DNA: TGCGCCAGCAGCCCCCTCCAAGCGGGAGGGTCAAGGAACATTCAGTACTTC; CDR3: CASSPLQAGGSRNIQYF